This T cell receptor (beta chain) originates from a study of T-cell memory formation after mild COVID-19 (dated by TCRdb to 2020 to 2022). Context from the whole study: TCR sequence clusters from the two donors were found to be largely donor specific. Two young, previously healthy adult volunteers made up the cohort, one male and one female. Longitudinal TCRalpha and TCRbeta repertoire sequencing tracked T-cell clones expanding and contracting after mild COVID-19 in a couple of donors.

For this chain, trimming is 5 bases at the V end and 6 bases at the J end, and the number of junction bases without a gene match is 4. CDR1 is given as SGHVS and CDR2 as FNYEAQ, both from the germline V gene. The cysteine opens and the phenylalanine closes a CDR3 of 16 amino acids. The entry retains the CDR3 DNA only, 48 bases that are in frame from base 1. PBMCs were isolated by Ficoll-Paque density gradient centrifugation. The paper as a whole reports these results and caveats: Balanced CD4/CD8 phenotypes were observed for clones contracting from day 15 to 85, whereas a bias towards CD4+ was observed for a second wave of clones expanding from day 15 to 37. Contracting CD4+ clones were found mainly in CM and EM memory subsets, while CD8+ clones were enriched in EMRA. Some responding clones were detected in pre-infection memory, which suggested that pre-existing cross-reactive memory T cells had joined the SARS-CoV-2 response. The second-wave clones that peaked on day 37 were not confirmed to be SARS-CoV-2 specific. Only a couple of mild cases were covered in the study, and larger cohorts including severe cases with pre-infection samples were considered necessary.

This sample was sequenced with an Illumina NovaSeq 6000. TCRalpha and TCRbeta cDNA libraries were built by 5'RACE with constant-segment primers, adding sample barcodes and unique molecular identifiers. Trizol reagent was used to extract RNA from every sample. Amplification of the libraries took two PCR steps, and the second step added a second sample barcode plus Illumina TruSeq adapters. Libraries were sequenced on an Illumina NovaSeq with 2 x 150 bp paired-end reads. Under the source paper's analysis protocol: Demultiplexing of reads and collapsing into UMI-guided consensus sequences were performed with migec v1.2.7. Using mixcr v2.1.11, UMI consensuses were aligned to TRA and TRB V and J templates and then assembled into clonotypes. Clonotypes were classified as expanded or contracted when called significant by both edgeR and NoisET, with noise models trained on biological replicates. For edgeR calls, a false discovery rate-adjusted p below 0.01 and a log2 fold-change threshold of 1 were applied. PCA with hierarchical clustering of max-normalized trajectories of the 1000 most abundant clonotypes was used as exploratory dynamics analysis. Separately sequenced CD4+ and CD8+ repertoires were used to assign the CD4 or CD8 phenotype of responding clones. Using fastp at Q25 and MiXCR, TCRdb reprocessed the public reads and kept productive beta chains. Under each unique CDR3 protein, matching rows form one entry showing the most common genes and DNA. TCRdb assigned the V and J calls; the authors' analysis was not used. A total of some 29,000 distinct CDR3 sequences appear in this sample, roughly a sixth of them only once. Jointly, the top ten make up just over 1.4% of the sample.

At least ten counts were recorded for this clonotype. It lacks a known antigen. The input lacks base qualities; no much larger clone sits a single base away. Sequenced sample: PBMCs or a T cell subset sorted from them (not recorded which). The TCR comes from an adult who had mild COVID-19 (a few samples of this study predate the infection). The sample titles of this study are shuffled in the database, so cell type and time point are left out. The chain is made from TRBV7-6 and TRBJ2-1; the central 16 bases match TRBD2. The DNA sequence follows: TGTGCCAGCAGCCGGGGACTAGCGGGAGGGTCCAATGAGCAGTTCTTC. Its protein is CASSRGLAGGSNEQFF.